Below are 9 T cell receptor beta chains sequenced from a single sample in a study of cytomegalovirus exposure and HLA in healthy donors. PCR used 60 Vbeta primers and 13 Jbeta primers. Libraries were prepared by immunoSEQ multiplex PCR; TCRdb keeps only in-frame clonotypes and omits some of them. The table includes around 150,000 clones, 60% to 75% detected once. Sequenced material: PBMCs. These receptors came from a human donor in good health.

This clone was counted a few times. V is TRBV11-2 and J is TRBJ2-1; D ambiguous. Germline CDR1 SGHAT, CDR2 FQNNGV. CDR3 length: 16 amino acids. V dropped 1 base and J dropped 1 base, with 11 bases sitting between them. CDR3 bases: TGTGCCAGCAGCTTAGGAGCTAGAAGGTCCTACAATGAGCAGTTCTTC. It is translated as CASSLGARRSYNEQFF.

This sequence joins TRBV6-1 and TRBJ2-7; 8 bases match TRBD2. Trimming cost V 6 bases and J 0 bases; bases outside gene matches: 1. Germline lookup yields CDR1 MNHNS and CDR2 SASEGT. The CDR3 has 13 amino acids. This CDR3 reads CASRGLGSYEQYF. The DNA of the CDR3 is TGTGCCAGCAGGGGACTAGGCTCCTACGAGCAGTACTTC.

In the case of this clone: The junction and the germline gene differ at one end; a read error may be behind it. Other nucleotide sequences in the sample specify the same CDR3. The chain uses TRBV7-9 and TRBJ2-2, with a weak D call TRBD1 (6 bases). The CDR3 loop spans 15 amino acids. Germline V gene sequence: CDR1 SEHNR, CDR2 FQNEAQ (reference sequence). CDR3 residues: CASSSTQGFPGELFF. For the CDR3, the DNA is TGTGCAAGCAGCTCCACTCAGGGGTTCCCCGGGGAGCTGTTTTTT.

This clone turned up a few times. CDR3 nucleotide sequence: TGCGCCAGCAGCCAAACTAGTGGGCAGTTTGCCTACGAGCAGTACTTC. The encoded protein is CASSQTSGQFAYEQYF. The chain carries TRBV4-1 and TRBJ2-7; possible D gene TRBD2, 5 bases. Germline CDR1 MGHRA, CDR2 YSYEKL. Between the trimmed V and J ends, which lost 2 bases and 2 bases, there was a span of 16 bases. The CDR3 runs to 16 residues.

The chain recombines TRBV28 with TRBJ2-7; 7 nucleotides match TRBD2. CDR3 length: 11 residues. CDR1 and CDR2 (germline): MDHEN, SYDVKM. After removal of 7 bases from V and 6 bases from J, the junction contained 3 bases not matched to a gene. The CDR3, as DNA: TGTGCCAGCATGGGCGGGAGCGAGCAGTACTTC. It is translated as CASMGGSEQYF.

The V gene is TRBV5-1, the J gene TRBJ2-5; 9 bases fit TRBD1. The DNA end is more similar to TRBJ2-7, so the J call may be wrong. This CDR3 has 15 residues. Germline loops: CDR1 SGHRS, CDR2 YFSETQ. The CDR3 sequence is CASKLSGQGFYEQYF. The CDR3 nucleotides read TGCGCCAGCAAGCTATCAGGACAGGGGTTTTACGAGCAGTACTTC.

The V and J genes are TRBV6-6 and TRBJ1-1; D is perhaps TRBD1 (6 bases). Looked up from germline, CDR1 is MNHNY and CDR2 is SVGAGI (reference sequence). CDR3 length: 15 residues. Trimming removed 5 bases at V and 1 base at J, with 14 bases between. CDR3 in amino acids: CASSRLATGNTEAFF. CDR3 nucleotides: TGTGCCAGCAGTCGTCTCGCGACAGGGAACACTGAAGCTTTCTTT.

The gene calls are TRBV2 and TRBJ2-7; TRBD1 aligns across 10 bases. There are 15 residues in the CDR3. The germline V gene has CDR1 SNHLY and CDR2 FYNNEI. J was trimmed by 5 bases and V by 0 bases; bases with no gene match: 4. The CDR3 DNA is TGTGCCAGCAGTGAAGCGCTTGGGACAGGGGACGAGCAGTACTTC. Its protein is CASSEALGTGDEQYF.

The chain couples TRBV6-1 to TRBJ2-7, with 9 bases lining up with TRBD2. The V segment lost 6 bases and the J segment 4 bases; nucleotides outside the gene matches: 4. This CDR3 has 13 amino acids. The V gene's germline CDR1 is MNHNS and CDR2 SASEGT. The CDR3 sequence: CASRTSGVYEQYF. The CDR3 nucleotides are TGTGCCAGCAGGACTAGCGGTGTATACGAGCAGTACTTC.